This record looks at one T cell receptor beta chain sequence and its context. The data stem from a study of blood T cell repertoires in COVID-19. Study information: Samples representing acute and convalescent COVID-19 were sourced from the United States, Italy and Spain. From T cells, B-cell-depleted T cells, or PBMCs came the material, which was cDNA or gDNA.

Original data processing: Reference gene primer amplification yielded estimated nucleated cell counts. Measured with immunoSEQ multiplex PCR; TCRdb has only the in-frame clones, and not every one. Clone size and V and J calls were adopted from that table, with D and trimming inferred from the DNA. The data contain 90,000 to 120,000 clones, about four fifths of them singletons. Trimming removed 6 bases from V and 1 base from J, with 13 bases in between. The CDR3 extends over 16 amino acids. Germline CDR1 MDHEN, CDR2 SYDVKM. The source of this sequence is a woman in her sixties or seventies with acute or convalescent COVID-19. The chain employs TRBV28 and TRBJ2-6, with D possibly matching TRBD1 (5 bases). Sequencing was carried out using peripheral blood. This chain's CDR3 is CASRKSGSSGANVLTF. CDR3 DNA sequence: TGTGCCAGCAGAAAATCAGGGTCATCTGGGGCCAACGTCCTGACTTTC.